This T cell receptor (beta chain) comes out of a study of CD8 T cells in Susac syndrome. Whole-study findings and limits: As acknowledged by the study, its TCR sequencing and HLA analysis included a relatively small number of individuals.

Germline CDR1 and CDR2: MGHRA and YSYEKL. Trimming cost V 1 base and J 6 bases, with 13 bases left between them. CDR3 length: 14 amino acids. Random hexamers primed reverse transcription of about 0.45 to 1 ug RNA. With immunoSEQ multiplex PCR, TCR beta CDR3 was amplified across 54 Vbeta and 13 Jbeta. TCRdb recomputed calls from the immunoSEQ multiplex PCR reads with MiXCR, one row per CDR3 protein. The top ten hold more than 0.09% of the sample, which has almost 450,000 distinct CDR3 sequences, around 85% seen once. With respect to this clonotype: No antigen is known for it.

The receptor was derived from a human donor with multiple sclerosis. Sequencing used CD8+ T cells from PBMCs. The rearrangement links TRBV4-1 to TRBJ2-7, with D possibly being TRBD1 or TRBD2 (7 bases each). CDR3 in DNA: TGCGCCAGCAGCCAAGGCAGGGGGGGAGGCGAGCAGTACTTC. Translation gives CASSQGRGGGEQYF.